The clone carrying this T cell receptor beta chain was seen many times. Its antigen is still unknown. MiXCR, run by TCRdb on the 5' RACE reads, gives a single entry per CDR3 protein. The table lists 35,000 to 50,000 distinct CDR3 sequences, approximately 5.9% of them singletons. The germline V gene has CDR1 LNHDA and CDR2 SQIVND (reference sequence). The V segment lost 6 bases and the J segment 7 bases; nucleotides outside the gene matches: 12. CDR3 size: 16 residues. These data come from a study of early T cells in non-severe SARS-CoV-2 infection. Study observations and caveats: A preference for anti-spike CD8 responses marked VDJdb matching, which missed private and CD4 specificities.

The clonotype was recovered from an adult who was a healthcare worker with PCR-confirmed SARS-CoV-2 infection or an uninfected control (not recorded which). Sequencing used whole blood, obtained at baseline. The chain combines TRBV19 with TRBJ2-2; 9 nucleotides match TRBD2. CDR3 in DNA: TGTGCCAGTAGCAAGCTGGCGGGGGGGCCTATCGGGGAGCTGTTTTTT. Its translation is CASSKLAGGPIGELFF.